Presented here are 29 T cell receptor beta chains from one specimen sequenced in a study of OX40 agonist ivuxolimab in advanced cancers. Assay: immunoSEQ multiplex PCR; the TCRdb copy retains only in-frame clones and omits some. The sample includes over 30,000 clones, approximately 78% of them seen just once. Material: CD4+ or CD8+ T cells sorted from blood, obtained in a trial of the OX40 agonist ivuxolimab. Every receptor here comes from an adult with an advanced solid tumor such as melanoma, head and neck, liver or kidney cancer.

This sequence joins TRBV19 and TRBJ2-1; D unresolved. The CDR3 extends over 13 amino acids. V gave up 6 bases and J gave up 2 bases, with 8 bases separating them. Germline loops: CDR1 LNHDA, CDR2 SQIVND (reference sequence). The CDR3 here is CASSSSPYNEQFF. In nucleotides, the CDR3 is TGTGCCAGTAGCAGCAGTCCCTACAATGAGCAGTTCTTC.

The chain links TRBV6-5 to TRBJ2-1; tentatively, D is TRBD2 (6 bases). The V gene lost 8 bases and the J gene lost 0 bases, with 14 bases spanning the gap. The CDR3 runs to 15 residues. CDR1 is MNHEY, CDR2 SVGAGI, per germline. Written as DNA, the CDR3 is TGTGCCAGCTCCCTGGCGGGGAGCTCCTACAATGAGCAGTTCTTC. It specifies CASSLAGSSYNEQFF.

V and J are TRBV4-1 and TRBJ2-3; D is perhaps TRBD2 (6 bases). Germline V gene lookup returns CDR1 MGHRA and CDR2 YSYEKL. The CDR3 loop spans 16 amino acids. Trimming removed 0 bases at V and 2 bases at J, with 12 bases between. This chain's CDR3 is CASSQDSTSSTDTQYF. The CDR3 DNA reads as TGCGCCAGCAGCCAAGATTCGACTAGTTCCACAGATACGCAGTATTTT.

V usage is TRBV5-1 and J usage is TRBJ2-3, with 9 bases identical to TRBD1. Germline V CDR1 and CDR2: SGHRS, YFSETQ. This CDR3 region has 15 residues. The trim removed 4 bases at V and 4 bases at J, leaving 7 bases unmatched. CDR3 coding DNA: TGCGCCAGCAGCCCGGGACAGGGTACCGCAGATACGCAGTATTTT. Its protein product is CASSPGQGTADTQYF.

The V and J genes are TRBV2 and TRBJ1-1; D is uncertain. CDR1 is SNHLY, CDR2 FYNNEI, per germline. This CDR3 has 15 amino acids. Trimming took 5 bases from V and 8 from J, leaving 21 bases between them. CDR3 sequence (DNA): TGTGCCAGCAGTAGCCTTAATCCCCGAAGTGGCGAAGCTTTCTTT. The encoded protein is CASSSLNPRSGEAFF.

The chain carries TRBV7-9 and TRBJ2-1, with D uncertain. CDR3 length: 13 amino acids. V dropped 1 base and J dropped 9 bases, with 10 bases sitting between them. Germline CDR1 reads SEHNR; CDR2 reads FQNEAQ (reference sequence). CDR3 protein: CASSLVLGTEQFF. CDR3 DNA sequence: TGTGCCAGCAGCTTAGTCCTGGGTACTGAGCAGTTCTTC.

The rearrangement links TRBV5-4 to TRBJ2-6; perhaps D is TRBD1 or TRBD2 (6 bases each). Trimming cost V 3 bases and J 2 bases, with 15 bases left between them. The CDR3 has 17 residues. The germline CDR1 and CDR2 sequences are SGHNT and YYREEE (reference sequence). The CDR3 nucleotides are TGTGCCAGCAGCTACCTTACGGGGGCTGCTGGGGCCAACGTCCTGACTTTC. Amino acids: CASSYLTGAAGANVLTF.

The CDR3 protein is CASSREGQVYGYTF. CDR3 nucleotides: TGTGCCAGCAGCCGAGAGGGACAGGTCTATGGCTACACCTTC. The chain couples TRBV6-1 to TRBJ1-2, with 8 bases aligning to TRBD1. CDR3 length: 14 amino acids. Germline lookup yields CDR1 MNHNS and CDR2 SASEGT. With V trimmed by 6 bases and J by 4 bases, 7 bases remained unmatched.

This chain joins TRBV10-3 and TRBJ2-2; TRBD2 matches 8 bases. The CDR3 loop spans 13 amino acids. The germline CDR1 and CDR2 sequences are ENHRY and SYGVKD. The trim removed 7 bases at V and 7 bases at J, leaving 5 bases unmatched. CDR3 protein: CAITAGVNGELFF. Written as DNA, the CDR3 is TGTGCCATCACAGCGGGGGTTAACGGGGAGCTGTTTTTT.

The V call is TRBV7-3, the J call TRBJ2-3; 9 nucleotides align to TRBD2. This CDR3 is built from 17 residues. With 5 bases clipped from V and 3 bases from J, the junction kept 12 bases outside the gene matches. The germline V gene encodes CDR1 SGHTA and CDR2 FQGTGA. The CDR3 protein is CASSPRVSGGGTDTQYF. CDR3 nucleotides: TGTGCCAGCAGCCCCCGGGTTAGCGGGGGAGGGACAGATACGCAGTATTTT.

V and J are TRBV6-5 and TRBJ1-1; maybe TRBD1 (5 bases). The CDR3 has 14 residues. V was clipped by 4 bases and J by 2 bases, with 11 bases between them. Germline assignment: CDR1 MNHEY and CDR2 SVGAGI. The DNA of the CDR3 is TGTGCCAGCAGTTGGTCACAGGACAACACTGAAGCTTTCTTT. Translated, it gives CASSWSQDNTEAFF.

The chain recombines TRBV19 with TRBJ1-2; 12 bases are shared with TRBD1. J was trimmed by 1 base and V by 5 bases; bases with no gene match: 8. Looked up from germline, CDR1 is LNHDA and CDR2 is SQIVND (reference sequence). The CDR3 has 17 amino acids. Here the CDR3 reads CASSHRDRGRGNYGYTF. In nucleotides, the CDR3 is TGTGCCAGTAGTCACCGGGACAGGGGGCGAGGTAACTATGGCTACACCTTC.

The V call is TRBV28, the J call TRBJ2-5, with a weak D call TRBD2 (5 bases). From germline, CDR1 is MDHEN and CDR2 SYDVKM. The CDR3 has 15 residues. Trimming removed 6 bases from V and 1 base from J, with 15 bases in between. The CDR3 nucleotides are TGTGCCAGCAGAGAGGGCGGACCGGTCCAAGAGACCCAGTACTTC. This gives the protein CASREGGPVQETQYF.

The gene calls are TRBV10-1 and TRBJ2-7; D is unresolved. The V gene's germline CDR1 is WNHNN and CDR2 SYGVQD (reference sequence). This CDR3 has 13 residues. V lost 0 bases to trimming and J lost 2 bases, with 5 bases between them. CDR3 sequence reads: CASSESGTYEQYF. CDR3 nucleotides: TGCGCCAGCAGTGAGTCCGGAACCTACGAGCAGTACTTC.

The chain has TRBV7-2 and TRBJ1-5; D remains unclear. The V and J ends lost 5 bases and 11 bases respectively, with 16 bases between them. The germline V gene has CDR1 SGHTA and CDR2 FQGNSA. The CDR3 is made up of 13 amino acids. The CDR3 region is CASSRVVEETQHF. The CDR3 DNA sequence: TGTGCCAGCAGCCGGGTAGTAGAAGAGACCCAGCATTTT.

This clone was detected a few times. The J gene is TRBJ2-3, the V gene TRBV29-1, with 10 bases lining up with TRBD2. Germline-derived CDR1 and CDR2 are SQVTM and ANQGSEA. The V segment lost 6 bases and the J segment 0 bases; nucleotides outside the gene matches: 3. The CDR3 spans 14 residues. Here the CDR3 DNA reads TGCAGCGTGACTAGCGGGCTTAGCACAGATACGCAGTATTTT. The encoded protein is CSVTSGLSTDTQYF.

The chain has TRBV18 and TRBJ2-6, with a weak D call TRBD2 (5 bases). With 4 bases removed from V and 0 bases from J, the gap between germline ends came to 13 bases. The CDR3 totals 17 residues. Germline CDR1 reads KGHSH; CDR2 reads LQKENI. The CDR3 loop is CASSLRAPSSGANVLTF. The CDR3 DNA sequence: TGTGCCAGCTCACTGAGGGCCCCCAGCTCTGGGGCCAACGTCCTGACTTTC.

V is TRBV7-8 and J is TRBJ1-5, with unresolved D. V was trimmed by 1 base and J by 6 bases, leaving 4 bases between them. Germline V gene lookup returns CDR1 SGHVS and CDR2 FQNEAQ. There are 12 residues in the CDR3. The CDR3 DNA sequence: TGTGCCAGCAGCTTAGGAGGTCAGCCCCAGCATTTT. It translates to CASSLGGQPQHF.

This chain joins TRBV2 and TRBJ2-5; 8 positions agree with TRBD1. This CDR3 has 13 amino acids. The germline CDR1 and CDR2 sequences are SNHLY and FYNNEI. After removal of 4 bases from V and 3 bases from J, the junction contained 1 base not matched to a gene. The CDR3 nucleotides are TGTGCCAGCAGTGGGACAGGGAAAGAGACCCAGTACTTC. The encoded protein is CASSGTGKETQYF. Together with reference TRBV2 and TRBJ2-5, the CDR3 gives the full variable domain: EPEVTQTPSHQVTQMGQEVILRCVPISNHLYFYWYRQILGQKVEFLVSFYNNEISEKSEIFDDQFSVERPDGSNFTLKIRSTKLEDSAMYFCASSGTGKETQYFGPGTRLLVL.

The rearrangement uses TRBV4-3 and TRBJ1-4, with D possibly being TRBD1 (5 bases). Looked up from germline, CDR1 is LGHNA and CDR2 is YSLEER. Trimming pared 4 bases from V and 3 bases from J, leaving 12 bases between. The CDR3 length is 15 residues. Written as DNA, the CDR3 is TGCGCCAGCAGCCTCGAGGGGAGTGCTAATGAAAAACTGTTTTTT. This codes for CASSLEGSANEKLFF.

The genes are TRBV28 and TRBJ1-3; D remains unclear. Trimming took off 7 bases at V and 4 bases at J, with 11 bases between the two ends. This CDR3 is 13 amino acids long. Per the germline V gene, CDR1 is MDHEN and CDR2 is SYDVKM. CDR3: CASKLAGGNTIYF. The CDR3 DNA sequence: TGTGCCAGCAAATTGGCGGGGGGAAACACCATATATTTT. Variable domain in full (rest from reference TRBV28 and TRBJ1-3): DVKVTQSSRYLVKRTGEKVFLECVQDMDHENMFWYRQDPGLGLRLIYFSYDVKMKEKGDIPEGYSVSREKKERFSLILESASTNQTSMYLCASKLAGGNTIYFGEGSWLTVV.

This chain uses TRBV21-1 with TRBJ1-1; TRBD1, the table's D call, was not compared with the DNA. TRBV21-1 is flagged as a pseudogene. The CDR3 length is 15 residues. CDR3 DNA: TGTGCCAGCAGCAAAGCCGCACCCAGGGCCACTGAAGCTTTCTTT. The encoded protein is CASSKAAPRATEAFF.

This sequence joins TRBV10-3 and TRBJ1-1; no clear D. Trimming removed 6 bases at V and 4 bases at J, with 9 bases between. Per the germline V gene, CDR1 is ENHRY and CDR2 is SYGVKD. The CDR3 sequence is 12 residues long. CDR3 coding DNA: TGTGCCATCAGCTCGAGGAGCACTGAAGCTTTCTTT. Translated: CAISSRSTEAFF.

The genes are TRBV30 and TRBJ1-5; D is unresolved. With 2 bases removed from V and 3 bases from J, the gap between germline ends came to 11 bases. This CDR3 region has 14 residues. Germline V gives CDR1 GTSNPN, CDR2 SVGIG (reference sequence). The CDR3, as DNA: TGTGCCTGGAGTCGGGGAGGGCTCAATCAGCCCCAGCATTTT. Protein sequence: CAWSRGGLNQPQHF. Looking up the rest from reference TRBV30 and TRBJ1-5 gives the full variable domain: SQTIHQWPATLVQPVGSPLSLECTVEGTSNPNLYWYRQAAGRGLQLLFYSVGIGQISSEVPQNLSASRPQDRQFILSSKKLLLSDSGFYLCAWSRGGLNQPQHFGDGTRLSIL.

This clone was seen just once. The chain joins TRBV7-9 to TRBJ2-1, with 7 positions matching TRBD2. This CDR3 is built from 15 residues. V gave up 5 bases and J gave up 0 bases; unmatched junction bases: 4. The germline gives CDR1 SEHNR, CDR2 FQNEAQ (reference sequence). The CDR3, as DNA: TGTGCCAGCAGCCCGGAGCGGGGCTCCTACAATGAGCAGTTCTTC. Protein sequence: CASSPERGSYNEQFF.

The chain carries TRBV4-3 and TRBJ2-7, with TRBD2 as a possible D gene (6 bases). Germline assignment: CDR1 LGHNA and CDR2 YSLEER. The ends were cut back, 3 bases at V and 7 bases at J, with 16 bases in the middle. This CDR3 region has 14 residues. The CDR3 reads CASSQGGTGGEQYF. CDR3 sequence (DNA): TGCGCCAGCAGCCAGGGGGGAACTGGGGGAGAGCAGTACTTC.

This rearrangement joins TRBV18 to TRBJ2-5; D ambiguous. This CDR3 comprises 16 residues. Germline CDR1 is KGHSH and CDR2 is LQKENI. V lost 0 bases to trimming and J lost 0 bases, with 11 bases between them. CDR3 DNA: TGTGCCAGCTCACCACCTACCTCGAGGTACCAAGAGACCCAGTACTTC. Protein product: CASSPPTSRYQETQYF.

The gene calls are TRBV11-2 and TRBJ1-1; tentative D call: TRBD1 (6 bases). V lost 4 bases and J lost 7, with 16 bases in between. Germline V gives CDR1 SGHAT, CDR2 FQNNGV. CDR3 length: 14 residues. Here the CDR3 reads CASSSRGGSGEAFF. DNA for the CDR3: TGTGCCAGCAGCTCCCGAGGGGGGTCCGGTGAAGCTTTCTTT.

This clone was detected once. The chain is built from TRBV2 and TRBJ1-2; 8 nucleotides match TRBD1. The CDR3 covers 13 residues. Germline values: CDR1 SNHLY, CDR2 FYNNEI. V lost 7 bases to trimming and J lost 4 bases; unmatched junction nucleotides: 5. The CDR3 DNA is TGTGCCAGCAAATGGACAGGGAGCTATGGCTACACCTTC. Residues: CASKWTGSYGYTF. Variable domain in full (rest from reference TRBV2 and TRBJ1-2): EPEVTQTPSHQVTQMGQEVILRCVPISNHLYFYWYRQILGQKVEFLVSFYNNEISEKSEIFDDQFSVERPDGSNFTLKIRSTKLEDSAMYFCASKWTGSYGYTFGSGTRLTVV.